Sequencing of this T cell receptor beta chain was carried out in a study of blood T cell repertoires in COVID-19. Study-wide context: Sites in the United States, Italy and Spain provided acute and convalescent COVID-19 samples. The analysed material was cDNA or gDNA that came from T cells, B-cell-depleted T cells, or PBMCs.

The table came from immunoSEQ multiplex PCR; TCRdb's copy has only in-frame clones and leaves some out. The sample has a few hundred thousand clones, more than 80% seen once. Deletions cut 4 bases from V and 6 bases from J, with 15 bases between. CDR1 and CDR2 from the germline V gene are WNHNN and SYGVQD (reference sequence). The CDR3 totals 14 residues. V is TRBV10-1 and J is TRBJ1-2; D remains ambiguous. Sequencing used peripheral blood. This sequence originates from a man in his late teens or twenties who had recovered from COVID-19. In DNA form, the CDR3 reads TGCGCCAGCAGTGGAGCCGGGAGGTCGGATGGCTACACCTTC. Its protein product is CASSGAGRSDGYTF.